This TCR beta chain was observed in a study of T cell repertoires in cytomegalovirus infection. The CDR3 sequence is 14 residues long. The trim removed 3 bases at V and 3 bases at J, leaving 2 bases unmatched. CDR1 is LGHDT and CDR2 is YNNKEL in the germline V gene (reference sequence). TCRdb reanalysed the reads using MiXCR and keeps one entry per CDR3 protein. The sample yields around 530,000 distinct CDR3 sequences, approximately 15% seen once. The rearrangement links TRBV3-1 to TRBJ2-3; 8 bases are shared with TRBD2. Sequenced material: CD8+ T cells from PBMCs. This clonotype originated in a human donor in good health (CMV status not recorded). Some clones in this sample may be carry-over from other donors' samples. CDR3 in amino acids: CASSQGLETDTQYF. In DNA, the CDR3 is TGTGCCAGCAGCCAGGGACTAGAAACAGATACGCAGTATTTT.